The rows below give T cell receptor beta chains drawn from one sample of a study of OX40 agonist ivuxolimab in advanced cancers. This table comes from immunoSEQ multiplex PCR, and its TCRdb copy is limited to in-frame clones, with some not included. The table records tens of thousands of clones, over 85% of them present only once. The sample here was CD4+ or CD8+ T cells sorted from blood, taken in a trial of the OX40 agonist ivuxolimab. The receptors shown here come from an adult with an advanced solid tumor such as melanoma, head and neck, liver or kidney cancer. The CDR3 runs from the conserved cysteine through the conserved F or W. Fields, in order: J gene, D gene, clone size, V gene, CDR3 DNA, CDR3 protein. A D gene is named only where the DNA matches it firmly. Some rows mark clone size as missing; the rest say once, few, many or name a class of expanded clone.

J: TRBJ2-4; D: NA; size: NA; V: TRBV6-5; DNA: TGTGCCAGCAGTTACGGGGACACCAACGGAAACATTCAGTACTTC; CDR3: CASSYGDTNGNIQYF
J: TRBJ2-7; D: NA; size: NA; V: TRBV4-1; DNA: TGCGCCAGCAGCACGATGCCGGGGGCGAACAACGAGCAGTACTTC; CDR3: CASSTMPGANNEQYF
J: TRBJ2-3; D: NA; size: NA; V: TRBV7-6; DNA: TGTGCCAGCAGCCCCTCCGGAGATACGCAGTATTTT; CDR3: CASSPSGDTQYF
J: TRBJ1-5; D: NA; size: once; V: TRBV5-6; DNA: TGTGCCAGCAGCCAACTAAATCAGCCCCAGCATTTT; CDR3: CASSQLNQPQHF
J: TRBJ2-7; D: NA; size: NA; V: TRBV27; DNA: TGTGCCAGCTCCACAGGGCCCTCCTACGAGCAGTACTTC; CDR3: CASSTGPSYEQYF
J: TRBJ2-2; D: NA; size: NA; V: TRBV27; DNA: TGTGCCAGCAGTTTTGATCGCGGGCGGGACCCTTACACCGGGGAGCTGTTTTTT; CDR3: CASSFDRGRDPYTGELFF
J: TRBJ2-1; D: TRBD2; size: NA; V: TRBV29-1; DNA: TGCAGCGTCCTACTAGCGGGAGACAATGAGCAGTTCTTC; CDR3: CSVLLAGDNEQFF
J: TRBJ2-7; D: NA; size: NA; V: TRBV6-1; DNA: TGTGCCAGCAGTGAACCGACTCTCTCCTACGAGCAGTACTTC; CDR3: CASSEPTLSYEQYF
J: TRBJ2-7; D: TRBD2; size: NA; V: TRBV27; DNA: TGTGCCAGCAGTTTAACTAGCGGCCCCTACGAGCAGTACTTC; CDR3: CASSLTSGPYEQYF
J: TRBJ2-2; D: TRBD1; size: NA; V: TRBV6-4; DNA: TGTGCCAGCAGTGACCCGGACAGGGGTGAGAACACCGGGGAGCTGTTTTTT; CDR3: CASSDPDRGENTGELFF
J: TRBJ2-3; D: NA; size: NA; V: TRBV7-2; DNA: TGTGCCAGCAGCTTAGAATCCCGCACCGTAGAAGATACGCAGTATTTT; CDR3: CASSLESRTVEDTQYF
J: TRBJ2-3; D: TRBD2; size: NA; V: TRBV5-6; DNA: TGTGCCAGCAGCGCCCGGGGACTAGCGATGGGCACAGATACGCAGTATTTT; CDR3: CASSARGLAMGTDTQYF
J: TRBJ1-1; D: NA; size: few; V: TRBV29-1; DNA: TGCAGCGTTGTCGCAGAGGCTGAAGCTTTCTTT; CDR3: CSVVAEAEAFF
J: TRBJ2-1; D: TRBD1; size: NA; V: TRBV5-6; DNA: TGTGCCAGCAGCTTGGGGACAGGATACAATGAGCAGTTCTTC; CDR3: CASSLGTGYNEQFF
J: TRBJ2-1; D: NA; size: NA; V: TRBV6-1; DNA: TGTGCCAGCAGTGAAGGTTTAACTCCCTCCTACAATGAGCAGTTCTTC; CDR3: CASSEGLTPSYNEQFF
J: TRBJ2-1; D: NA; size: NA; V: TRBV19; DNA: TGTGCCAGTGGCCGCAACCCTCTTTTCTCCTACAATGAGCAGTTCTTC; CDR3: CASGRNPLFSYNEQFF
J: TRBJ2-5; D: NA; size: once; V: TRBV30; DNA: TGTGCCTGGAGTGTGGGGGCCGGGGAAGAGACCCAGTACTTC; CDR3: CAWSVGAGEETQYF
J: TRBJ1-2; D: NA; size: NA; V: TRBV9; DNA: TGTGCCAGCAGCGTAGCAGTACAGATCAACTATGGCTACACCTTC; CDR3: CASSVAVQINYGYTF
J: TRBJ1-3; D: NA; size: NA; V: TRBV11-2; DNA: TGTGCCAGCAGCCCGCACAGGGCCCGGGGGGGAAACACCATATATTTT; CDR3: CASSPHRARGGNTIYF